Listed below are T cell receptor beta chains from one sample, sequenced in a study of CD8 T cells in Susac syndrome. TCRdb analysed the immunoSEQ multiplex PCR reads with MiXCR anew, one entry per CDR3 protein. Of 150,000 to 200,000 distinct CDR3 sequences listed, about 96% are singletons. Specimen: CD4+ T cells from PBMCs. The receptors derive from a human donor with Susac syndrome. Each CDR3 is given with its conserved first and last residue. A D gene is named only where the DNA matches it firmly. Only part of the rows carry a size: once, few, many, or a class if the clone is expanded.

TRBJ1-2 | TRBV28 | NA | TRBD1 | CASISGQGNGYTF | TGTGCCAGCATCTCGGGACAGGGTAATGGCTACACCTTC
TRBJ2-3 | TRBV2 | NA | NA | CASKESLPDTQYF | TGTGCCAGCAAGGAGTCTCTACCAGATACGCAGTATTTT
TRBJ1-5 | TRBV14 | NA | NA | CASSQNVGPQHF | TGTGCCAGCAGCCAAAATGTTGGGCCCCAGCATTTT
TRBJ1-2 | TRBV7-9 | NA | NA | CASSLGPAYGYTF | TGTGCCAGCAGCCTTGGGCCCGCCTATGGCTACACCTTC
TRBJ1-5 | TRBV18 | few | NA | CASSPQENQPQHF | TGTGCCAGCTCACCACAGGAGAATCAGCCCCAGCATTTT
TRBJ2-7 | TRBV29-1 | NA | TRBD2 | CSVETSGTYEQYF | TGCAGCGTTGAGACTAGCGGAACTTACGAGCAGTACTTC
TRBJ2-7 | TRBV6-6 | NA | NA | CASSSGSPTTYEQYF | TGTGCCAGCAGTTCCGGGAGTCCAACGACCTACGAGCAGTACTTC
TRBJ2-7 | TRBV12-3/TRBV12-4 | NA | NA | CASSPTTTLGEQYF | TGTGCCAGCAGCCCTACTACCACCCTGGGGGAGCAGTACTTC
TRBJ2-7 | TRBV30 | NA | NA | CAWSVAPSYEQYF | TGTGCCTGGAGTGTAGCGCCCAGCTACGAGCAGTACTTC
TRBJ1-2 | TRBV29-1 | NA | NA | CSVVEVNYGYTF | TGCAGCGTTGTTGAGGTTAACTATGGCTACACCTTC
TRBJ2-1 | TRBV12-3/TRBV12-4 | NA | TRBD2 | CASSLGGREDEQFF | TGTGCCAGCAGTTTGGGCGGGAGGGAGGATGAGCAGTTCTTC
TRBJ2-3 | TRBV11-2 | once | TRBD2 | CASSLTLAGATDTQYF | TGTGCCAGCAGCTTAACCCTAGCGGGGGCGACAGATACGCAGTATTTT
TRBJ2-7 | TRBV4-2 | once | NA | CASSQDKDTGEQYF | TGTGCCAGCAGCCAAGATAAAGATACAGGCGAGCAGTACTTC
TRBJ2-3 | TRBV20-1 | NA | NA | CSARDGASTDTQYF | TGCAGTGCTAGAGATGGGGCTAGCACAGATACGCAGTATTTT
TRBJ1-2 | TRBV29-1 | once | NA | CSVVQDYGYTF | TGCAGCGTTGTACAGGACTATGGCTACACCTTC
TRBJ2-6 | TRBV9 | once | NA | CASSVGPPGLGSGANVLTF | TGTGCCAGCAGCGTAGGCCCCCCGGGACTGGGCTCTGGGGCCAACGTCCTGACTTTC
TRBJ1-2 | TRBV20-1 | NA | NA | CSASHQGRTIRGYTF | TGCAGTGCTAGTCATCAGGGGCGCACAATACGTGGCTACACCTTC
TRBJ1-1 | TRBV6-2/TRBV6-3 | NA | TRBD1 | CASRPPGQGVPAFF | TGTGCCAGCAGACCTCCGGGACAGGGCGTTCCAGCTTTCTTT
TRBJ2-1 | TRBV6-4 | NA | TRBD2 | CASSQLAGGRIEQFF | TGTGCCAGCAGCCAACTAGCGGGGGGGCGGATTGAGCAGTTCTTC
TRBJ2-3 | TRBV11-2 | NA | NA | CASSLGISTDTQYF | TGTGCCAGCAGCTTAGGTATTAGCACAGATACGCAGTATTTT
TRBJ1-1 | TRBV29-1 | NA | NA | CSVEGGRTEAFF | TGCAGCGTTGAGGGGGGAAGGACTGAAGCTTTCTTT
TRBJ2-3 | TRBV15 | NA | NA | CATSRPDSATDTQYF | TGTGCCACCAGCAGACCGGACTCGGCCACAGATACGCAGTATTTT
TRBJ1-5 | TRBV28 | few | NA | CASSLWGQPQHF | TGTGCCAGCAGTTTATGGGGGCAGCCCCAGCATTTT
TRBJ1-5 | TRBV20-1 | NA | NA | CSVKTFFNQPQHF | TGCAGTGTTAAGACATTCTTCAATCAGCCCCAGCATTTT
TRBJ2-1 | TRBV29-1 | NA | NA | CSVVHSNEQFF | TGCAGCGTTGTCCATAGCAATGAGCAGTTCTTC
TRBJ2-6 | TRBV2 | once | TRBD1 | CASRPTGTGFSGANVLTF | TGTGCCAGCAGACCAACCGGGACAGGGTTCTCTGGGGCCAACGTCCTGACTTTC
TRBJ1-2 | TRBV28 | few | TRBD1 | CASSTGGANYGYTF | TGTGCCAGCTCGACAGGGGGGGCTAACTATGGCTACACCTTC
TRBJ2-7 | TRBV30 | NA | NA | CAWRGGRRDQQYF | TGTGCCTGGAGAGGGGGGCGCAGGGACCAACAGTACTTC
TRBJ1-2 | TRBV6-1 | NA | NA | CASSEIRRGAGYGYTF | TGTGCCAGCAGTGAAATAAGGAGGGGCGCGGGGTATGGCTACACCTTC
TRBJ2-7 | TRBV6-2/TRBV6-3 | once | NA | CASSWSGLYEQYF | TGTGCCAGCAGTTGGTCCGGGCTCTACGAGCAGTACTTC
TRBJ2-3 | TRBV15 | NA | NA | CATAENTDTQYF | TGTGCCACTGCTGAGAACACAGATACGCAGTATTTT
TRBJ2-5 | TRBV5-1 | NA | NA | CASSLVDSQETQYF | TGCGCCAGCAGCTTGGTGGACTCACAAGAGACCCAGTACTTC
TRBJ2-4 | TRBV7-2 | NA | NA | CASSLQDLIAKNIQYF | TGTGCCAGCAGCTTACAAGATCTTATAGCCAAAAACATTCAGTACTTC
TRBJ2-5 | TRBV3-1 | NA | NA | CASSHTTGSLETQYF | TGTGCCAGCAGCCACACCACAGGGAGCTTAGAGACCCAGTACTTC
TRBJ2-1 | TRBV3-1 | NA | TRBD1 | CASSLRTGLDTQFF | TGTGCCAGCAGCCTACGGACAGGCCTAGACACGCAGTTCTTC
TRBJ1-1 | TRBV29-1 | NA | NA | CSVEQGRGAFF | TGCAGCGTTGAACAGGGCCGGGGAGCTTTCTTT
TRBJ2-5 | TRBV5-4 | NA | NA | CASSFPDTLQETQYF | TGTGCCAGCAGCTTCCCGGACACATTACAAGAGACCCAGTACTTC
TRBJ2-1 | TRBV29-1 | NA | TRBD1 | CSGTTGARGNEQFF | TGCAGCGGGACGACAGGGGCCCGCGGTAATGAGCAGTTCTTC
TRBJ1-5 | TRBV7-8 | NA | NA | CASSPLRTGKQPQHF | TGTGCCAGCAGCCCCTTAAGAACAGGGAAGCAGCCCCAGCATTTT
TRBJ2-4 | TRBV2 | NA | NA | CASRGSGQGKNIQYF | TGTGCCAGCAGAGGGTCGGGGCAGGGTAAAAACATTCAGTACTTC
TRBJ2-7 | TRBV6-5 | NA | TRBD1 | CASSTRTGGYEQYF | TGTGCCAGCAGTACAAGGACAGGGGGCTACGAGCAGTACTTC
TRBJ1-2 | TRBV6-1 | NA | NA | CASSPLTDNYGYTF | TGTGCCAGCAGTCCCCTGACAGACAACTATGGCTACACCTTC
TRBJ2-7 | TRBV20-1 | NA | NA | CSARQAYEQYF | TGCAGTGCTCGACAGGCCTACGAGCAGTACTTC
TRBJ1-5 | TRBV7-8 | once | NA | CASSMGRSSNQPQHF | TGTGCCAGCAGCATGGGACGGAGTAGCAATCAGCCCCAGCATTTT
TRBJ1-1 | TRBV25-1 | NA | NA | CASSEETHEAFF | TGTGCCAGCAGTGAAGAAACCCATGAAGCTTTCTTT
TRBJ1-5 | TRBV15 | NA | NA | CATSTLLMRGGGQPQHF | TGTGCCACCAGCACCCTCCTCATGCGGGGCGGCGGTCAGCCCCAGCATTTT
TRBJ1-2 | TRBV12-3/TRBV12-4 | NA | NA | CASSLLGGAIYGYTF | TGTGCCAGCAGCCTCCTGGGGGGCGCGATCTATGGCTACACCTTC
TRBJ2-7 | TRBV25-1 | NA | TRBD1 | CASSESGQGQEQYF | TGTGCCAGCAGTGAATCGGGACAGGGACAAGAGCAGTACTTC
TRBJ2-5 | TRBV3-1 | NA | NA | CASSLPVTRSQETQYF | TGTGCCAGCAGCCTCCCGGTTACTCGATCCCAAGAGACCCAGTACTTC
TRBJ2-7 | TRBV16 | NA | TRBD1 | CASTPLGLGQNSYEQYF | TGTGCCAGCACCCCCCTTGGGTTGGGACAGAACTCCTACGAGCAGTACTTC
TRBJ2-3 | TRBV4-1 | NA | TRBD2 | CASSQRLTSASTDTQYF | TGCGCCAGCAGCCAACGATTGACTAGCGCAAGCACAGATACGCAGTATTTT
TRBJ1-2 | TRBV15 | once | NA | CATSRDYPGADSVGYTF | TGTGCCACCAGCAGAGATTACCCCGGGGCCGATTCTGTAGGCTACACCTTC
TRBJ2-5 | TRBV20-1 | NA | NA | CSASRGTQYF | TGCAGTGCTAGTCGGGGGACCCAGTACTTC